Each of the 4 T cell receptor beta chains below was sequenced from the same sample in a study of T cell responses to AZD1222 COVID-19 vaccine. Here immunoSEQ multiplex PCR was the method, and the copy in TCRdb shows in-frame clones only, minus some. The table lists 150,000 to 200,000 clones, approximately 94% of them singletons. The source material was peripheral blood, sampled 28 days after the second AZD1222 dose. These receptors originate from an adult who received the AZD1222 COVID-19 vaccine.

The gene calls are TRBV5-1 and TRBJ2-3; perhaps TRBD2 as D (6 bases). The germline V gene encodes CDR1 SGHRS and CDR2 YFSETQ. The CDR3 has 14 residues. V was clipped by 5 bases and J by 5 bases, with 15 bases between them. The CDR3 reads CASRNSGLGDTQYF. CDR3 DNA: TGCGCCAGCAGAAATAGCGGCCTGGGAGATACGCAGTATTTT.

The V and J genes are TRBV6-6 and TRBJ2-1; 9 bases agree with TRBD1. J lost 7 bases, V lost 5 bases, and 9 bases had no gene match. The V gene's germline CDR1 is MNHNY and CDR2 SVGAGI (reference sequence). The length of the CDR3 is 15 residues. CDR3 protein: CASSPQGQGGNEQFF. For the CDR3, the DNA is TGTGCCAGCAGTCCACAGGGACAGGGCGGGAATGAGCAGTTCTTC.

This clone was picked up one time. V usage is TRBV5-5 and J usage is TRBJ2-5, with 9 bases lining up with TRBD1. The J segment lost 1 base and the V segment lost 4 bases, leaving 8 bases of the junction unmatched. Germline lookup yields CDR1 SGHKS and CDR2 YYEKEE (reference sequence). The CDR3 runs 16 residues. CDR3 region: CASSPAGTGIQETQYF. The CDR3 DNA is TGTGCCAGCAGCCCGGCTGGGACAGGGATCCAAGAGACCCAGTACTTC.

The J gene is TRBJ1-1, the V gene TRBV19, with TRBD1 identical over 9 bases. The J segment lost 1 base and the V segment lost 5 bases, leaving 5 bases of the junction unmatched. The germline V gene has CDR1 LNHDA and CDR2 SQIVND (reference sequence). The CDR3 totals 15 residues. CDR3 sequence (DNA): TGTGCCAGTAGTTCACAGGGGGCTGGGAACACTGAAGCTTTCTTT. Its protein product is CASSSQGAGNTEAFF.